One sample yielded the 27 T cell receptor beta chains listed below, sequenced in a study of cytomegalovirus exposure and HLA in healthy donors. 13 Jbeta primers and 60 Vbeta primers were used for the PCR. TCRdb's table, derived via immunoSEQ multiplex PCR, lists solely in-frame clones and lacks some. The sample consists of about 110,000 clones, roughly 73% of them appearing once. The sequencing sample was made of PBMCs. Receptors were obtained from a man aged 30 to 45 in good health and CMV-seronegative.

The chain combines TRBV6-6 with TRBJ2-6, with D unclear. CDR3 length equals 16 residues. V lost 7 bases and J lost 1, with 14 bases in between. Germline CDR1 is MNHNY and CDR2 is SVGAGI (reference sequence). The CDR3 DNA follows: TGTGCCAGCAATCGGGTCAGCGATTCTGGGGCCAACGTCCTGACTTTC. Translated: CASNRVSDSGANVLTF.

The J gene is TRBJ1-2, the V gene TRBV18; 9 bases match TRBD1. V shed 3 bases, J shed 3 bases, and the junction held 5 bases outside the gene matches. Germline V gene sequence: CDR1 KGHSH, CDR2 LQKENI. This CDR3 is 15 amino acids long. In DNA, the CDR3 is TGTGCCAGCTCACCCGCCGGACAGGGGCACTATGGCTACACCTTC. Residues: CASSPAGQGHYGYTF.

This clone came up a few times. The CDR3 nucleotides are TGTGCCAGTACCCCGGGACTAGCGGGTCGCCCCTACGAGCAGTACTTC. As protein: CASTPGLAGRPYEQYF. The chain has TRBV19 and TRBJ2-7; 12 bases line up with TRBD2. The V segment lost 7 bases and the J segment 2 bases; nucleotides outside the gene matches: 9. CDR3 size: 16 residues. The V gene's germline CDR1 is LNHDA and CDR2 SQIVND (reference sequence).

This clone has more than one count but fewer than ten. The rearrangement joins TRBV5-1 to TRBJ2-1; 8 nucleotides line up with TRBD2. Germline loops: CDR1 SGHRS, CDR2 YFSETQ. Germline trimming cut 0 bases from V and 2 bases from J; bases unmatched to any gene: 1. The CDR3 is 15 amino acids. For the CDR3, the DNA is TGCGCCAGCAGCTTGGATAGCGGGGCCTACAATGAGCAGTTCTTC. Its translation: CASSLDSGAYNEQFF.

V usage is TRBV19 and J usage is TRBJ1-2; D is unresolved. Germline assignment: CDR1 LNHDA and CDR2 SQIVND (reference sequence). V was shortened by 1 base and J by 2 bases, with 5 bases between the two germline ends. The CDR3 is made up of 13 amino acids. CDR3: CASSIAGNYGYTF. The CDR3 DNA reads as TGTGCCAGTAGTATAGCGGGGAACTATGGCTACACCTTC.

This chain joins TRBV6-1 and TRBJ2-5; 7 bases align to TRBD2. V lost 8 bases and J lost 5; bases outside the gene matches: 11. This CDR3 is built from 14 residues. Germline V gene data show CDR1 as MNHNS and CDR2 as SASEGT. In nucleotides, the CDR3 is TGTGCCAGCCAGGTGGCGGGAGTAGGGGAGACCCAGTACTTC. Translation gives CASQVAGVGETQYF.

The chain recombines TRBV19 with TRBJ2-5; TRBD1 agrees at 12 bases. Germline assignment: CDR1 LNHDA and CDR2 SQIVND (reference sequence). This CDR3 has 17 residues. The J segment lost 5 bases and the V segment lost 5 bases, leaving 12 bases of the junction unmatched. The CDR3 protein is CASSEGQGAIRTETQYF. In DNA form, the CDR3 reads TGTGCCAGTAGTGAGGGACAGGGGGCGATCAGGACGGAGACCCAGTACTTC.

The chain employs TRBV25-1 and TRBJ2-7, with D tentatively TRBD2 (5 bases). This CDR3 comprises 14 residues. V gave up 3 bases and J gave up 5 bases, with 14 bases separating them. Germline V gives CDR1 MGHDK, CDR2 SYGVNS. DNA of the CDR3: TGTGCCAGCAGTGACCCAGGAGGCTTGGACGAGCAGTACTTC. Translation: CASSDPGGLDEQYF.

CDR3 region: CASREGQFYGYTF. The CDR3 DNA reads as TGTGCCAGCAGGGAGGGACAGTTTTATGGCTACACCTTC. The chain links TRBV28 to TRBJ1-2; the match to TRBD1 covers 7 bases. V dropped 6 bases and J dropped 5; count of bases not matched to a gene: 6. In germline, CDR1 is MDHEN, CDR2 SYDVKM. The CDR3 runs 13 residues.

This clone showed up many times. V gene TRBV30 combines with J gene TRBJ1-1; TRBD1 agrees at 7 bases. This CDR3 comprises 10 residues. Trimming cost V 7 bases and J 7 bases; bases outside gene matches: 3. The germline gives CDR1 GTSNPN, CDR2 SVGIG (reference sequence). CDR3 residues: CALGQVEAFF. CDR3 DNA sequence: TGTGCCTTAGGACAGGTTGAAGCTTTCTTT. Full variable domain (remainder filled in from reference TRBV30 and TRBJ1-1): SQTIHQWPATLVQPVGSPLSLECTVEGTSNPNLYWYRQAAGRGLQLLFYSVGIGQISSEVPQNLSASRPQDRQFILSSKKLLLSDSGFYLCALGQVEAFFGQGTRLTVV.

This clone was detected only a few times. The chain joins TRBV11-2 to TRBJ2-5, with TRBD1 as a possible D gene (6 bases). Germline V gene sequence: CDR1 SGHAT, CDR2 FQNNGV. Trimming removed 5 bases at V and 2 bases at J, with 12 bases between. CDR3 length: 14 residues. DNA for the CDR3: TGTGCCAGCAGCCCAAAGGACAGACAAGAGACCCAGTACTTC. This codes for CASSPKDRQETQYF.

The V and J genes are TRBV19 and TRBJ1-2; TRBD1 aligns across 10 bases. The germline gives CDR1 LNHDA, CDR2 SQIVND (reference sequence). V gave up 7 bases and J gave up 4 bases; unmatched junction bases: 6. The length of the CDR3 is 14 residues. Here the CDR3 reads CASTSTGGAYGYTF. As DNA, the CDR3 is TGTGCCAGTACCTCGACAGGGGGCGCCTATGGCTACACCTTC.

This clone occurred a few times. The CDR3 reads CASRGGPQGAQSYEQYF. CDR3 bases: TGTGCCAGCAGAGGGGGTCCTCAGGGGGCGCAATCCTACGAGCAGTACTTC. The chain couples TRBV5-8 to TRBJ2-7; 8 bases are shared with TRBD1. Germline lookup yields CDR1 SGHTS and CDR2 YDEGEE. The V and J ends lost 5 bases and 1 base, in that order; junction bases with no gene match: 14. The CDR3 extends over 17 amino acids.

The rearrangement links TRBV6-1 to TRBJ2-7; 9 nucleotides line up with TRBD2. CDR1 MNHNS and CDR2 SASEGT come from the germline V gene. The V and J ends lost 2 bases and 2 bases, in that order; junction bases with no gene match: 4. The CDR3 has 15 amino acids. The CDR3, as DNA: TGTGCCAGCAGTGAAAATAGCGGGGGTACCTACGAGCAGTACTTC. It specifies CASSENSGGTYEQYF.

The chain uses TRBV6-1 and TRBJ1-2; D is unresolved. CDR3 length: 11 residues. Germline V gives CDR1 MNHNS, CDR2 SASEGT. V lost 6 bases to trimming and J lost 6 bases, with 8 bases between them. CDR3 nucleotide sequence: TGTGCCAGCAGGGCAAATGATGGCTACACCTTC. This codes for CASRANDGYTF.

The table lists this clone with a few counts. The V gene is TRBV19, the J gene TRBJ1-5; a weak D match, TRBD1 (6 bases). Trimming cost V 5 bases and J 6 bases, with 8 bases left between them. CDR1 is LNHDA, CDR2 SQIVND, per germline (reference sequence). The CDR3 is 12 residues long. The CDR3 spells CASSPRGQPQHF. The CDR3 nucleotides read TGTGCCAGTAGTCCCAGGGGTCAGCCCCAGCATTTT.

The rearrangement links TRBV5-1 to TRBJ1-6; D not resolved. Germline V gives CDR1 SGHRS, CDR2 YFSETQ. CDR3 size: 15 residues. The ends were cut back, 2 bases at V and 7 bases at J, with 13 bases in the middle. The CDR3 loop is CASSLNEGGNSPLHF. DNA for the CDR3: TGCGCCAGCAGCTTAAACGAGGGCGGGAATTCACCCCTCCACTTT. Combining the CDR3 with reference TRBV5-1 and TRBJ1-6 gives the whole variable domain KAGVTQTPRYLIKTRGQQVTLSCSPISGHRSVSWYQQTPGQGLQFLFEYFSETQRNKGNFPGRFSGRQFSNSRSEMNVSTLELGDSALYLCASSLNEGGNSPLHFGNGTRLTVT.

CDR3: CASSKDRQGRRSGNTIYF. CDR3 DNA: TGTGCCAGCAGCAAAGACAGGCAGGGGCGAAGATCCGGAAACACCATATATTTT. The chain links TRBV13 to TRBJ1-3, with a weak D call TRBD1 (6 bases). V dropped 5 bases and J dropped 4 bases, with 24 bases sitting between them. Germline V CDR1 and CDR2: PRHDT, FYEKMQ (reference sequence). The CDR3 is 18 amino acids.

This clone was seen just once. The gene calls are TRBV6-6 and TRBJ1-5, with D possibly TRBD1 on 6 matching bases. The ends were cut back, 6 bases at V and 0 bases at J, with 15 bases in the middle. This CDR3 has 16 amino acids. Germline V lookup: CDR1 MNHNY, CDR2 SVGAGI (reference sequence). CDR3 sequence (DNA): TGTGCCAGCAGACAGGGAATCGGGGTTAGCAATCAGCCCCAGCATTTT. It is translated as CASRQGIGVSNQPQHF.

The gene calls are TRBV19 and TRBJ2-6; 9 bases agree with TRBD1. Germline V gene sequence: CDR1 LNHDA, CDR2 SQIVND (reference sequence). Losses at the gene ends were 1 base for V and 0 bases for J; bases not matched to a gene: 4. The CDR3 totals 18 residues. The CDR3 nucleotides read TGTGCCAGTAGTATAGGACAGGGGGTGAGCTCTGGGGCCAACGTCCTGACTTTC. This gives the protein CASSIGQGVSSGANVLTF.

The chain is built from TRBV19 and TRBJ2-2, with 7 bases fitting TRBD1. The CDR3 has 23 amino acids. V lost 7 bases, J lost 1 base, and 30 bases stayed unmatched. The germline V gene encodes CDR1 LNHDA and CDR2 SQIVND (reference sequence). In nucleotides, the CDR3 is TGTGCCAGTACCTCGACAGGGCTAACCGCCGGGCCTAAGCGGACGCTGAACACCGGGGAGCTGTTTTTT. This encodes CASTSTGLTAGPKRTLNTGELFF.

This clone has a handful of counts. The genes are TRBV4-2 and TRBJ2-1, with D tentatively TRBD2 (6 bases). The length of the CDR3 is 15 residues. V lost 3 bases to trimming and J lost 8 bases, with 17 bases between them. CDR1 is LGHNA, CDR2 YNFKEQ, per germline. CDR3 nucleotide sequence: TGTGCCAGCAGCCATGAAGGACTAACCCCCTATGAGCAGTTCTTC. This translates into CASSHEGLTPYEQFF.

The genes are TRBV2 and TRBJ2-2; tentatively, D is TRBD1 (5 bases). The V gene lost 4 bases and the J gene lost 7 bases, with 10 bases spanning the gap. CDR3 length: 13 residues. Germline-derived CDR1 and CDR2 are SNHLY and FYNNEI. The CDR3 region has the DNA TGTGCCAGCAGTGTACAGGACGGCGGGGAGCTGTTTTTT. It is translated as CASSVQDGGELFF.

The rearrangement links TRBV28 to TRBJ1-1; D not certain. Germline CDR1 is MDHEN and CDR2 is SYDVKM. This CDR3 has 14 amino acids. Trimming removed 2 bases at V and 8 bases at J, with 15 bases between. The CDR3 loop is CASSLRWIGGEAFF. CDR3 coding DNA: TGTGCCAGCAGTTTACGGTGGATTGGAGGCGAAGCTTTCTTT.

This chain links TRBV29-1 with TRBJ2-7; 8 nucleotides agree with TRBD2. The germline V gene encodes CDR1 SQVTM and CDR2 ANQGSEA. The V and J ends lost 8 bases and 0 bases, in that order; junction bases with no gene match: 3. The CDR3 covers 12 residues. CDR3 loop: CSTRGGSYEQYF. The DNA for the CDR3 is TGCAGCACTCGGGGGGGCTCCTACGAGCAGTACTTC.

This clone was detected only once. The chain couples TRBV7-9 to TRBJ2-4, with 8 nucleotides matching TRBD2. The trim removed 3 bases at V and 2 bases at J, leaving 6 bases unmatched. The CDR3 runs to 16 residues. Germline V gene sequence: CDR1 SEHNR, CDR2 FQNEAQ (reference sequence). The CDR3 DNA follows: TGTGCCAGCAGCTTCTCCAGCGGGGGCACCAAAAACATTCAGTACTTC. Translating it yields CASSFSSGGTKNIQYF.

The rearrangement joins TRBV14 to TRBJ2-1, with D possibly matching TRBD1 (6 bases). The CDR3 consists of 16 residues. In germline, CDR1 is SGHDN, CDR2 FVKESK. V was pared by 0 bases and J by 3 bases, with 12 bases between. The CDR3 DNA is TGTGCCAGCAGCCAAGAGCGAGGGGGTAACTACAATGAGCAGTTCTTC. Amino acid sequence: CASSQERGGNYNEQFF.